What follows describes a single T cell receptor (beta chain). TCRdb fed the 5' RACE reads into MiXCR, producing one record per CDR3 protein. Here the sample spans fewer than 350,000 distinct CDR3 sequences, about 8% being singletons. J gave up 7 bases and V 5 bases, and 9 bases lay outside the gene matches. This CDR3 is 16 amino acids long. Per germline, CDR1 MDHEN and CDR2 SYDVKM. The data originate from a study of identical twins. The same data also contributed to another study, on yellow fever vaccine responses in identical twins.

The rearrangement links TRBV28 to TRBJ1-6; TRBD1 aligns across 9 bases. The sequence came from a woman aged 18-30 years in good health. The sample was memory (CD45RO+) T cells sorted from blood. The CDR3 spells CASSLHRGQGNSPLHF. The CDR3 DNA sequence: TGTGCCAGCAGTCTTCACAGGGGGCAAGGAAATTCACCCCTCCACTTT.